The T cell receptor beta chain described here comes from a study of T-cell reconstitution after alpha-beta-depleted transplantation in children. Unique molecular identifiers were incorporated during preparation of the TCRbeta library. One entry per CDR3 protein, called by TCRdb with MiXCR from the PCR reads. The table has some 350,000 distinct CDR3 sequences, around 15% seen once. Germline lookup yields CDR1 MNHEY and CDR2 SVGAGI. The ends were cut back, 0 bases at V and 1 base at J, with 9 bases in the middle. The CDR3 has 15 amino acids. This chain links TRBV6-5 with TRBJ1-1; D is perhaps TRBD1 (6 bases). The sequence was obtained from a male patient aged 2-15 years who had a stem cell transplant for acute lymphoblastic leukemia, so the T cells may come from the graft donor. This material consisted of PBMCs, mostly from graft donor cells, taken 360 days after TCRalphabeta/CD19-depleted stem cell transplant. CDR3 in amino acids: CASSYSGGQNTEAFF. The CDR3 coding sequence is TGTGCCAGCAGTTACTCCGGGGGGCAGAACACTGAAGCTTTCTTT.